The clone carrying this T cell receptor beta chain is a singleton in its sample. In germline, CDR1 is SQVTM, CDR2 ANQGSEA. Trimming pared 8 bases from V and 4 bases from J, leaving 13 bases between. The CDR3 runs 12 residues. This sample is drawn from a study of blood T cell repertoires in COVID-19. Measured with immunoSEQ multiplex PCR; TCRdb has only the in-frame clones, and not every one. The sample consists of 250,000 or so clones, roughly 80% of them appearing once. Specimen: peripheral blood. This sequence was found in a woman aged 18-29 years with acute or convalescent COVID-19. The rearrangement links TRBV29-1 to TRBJ2-3; a possible D gene is TRBD1 (6 bases). This chain's CDR3 is CSCVQGPDTQYF. Written as DNA, the CDR3 is TGCAGCTGCGTACAGGGCCCAGATACGCAGTATTTT.